The subject of this entry is one T cell receptor beta chain. Its antigen is still unknown. The CDR3 is 14 amino acids. From germline, CDR1 is SGHAT and CDR2 FQDESV (reference sequence). V lost 6 bases, J lost 5 bases, and 7 bases stayed unmatched. The data originate from a study of cytomegalovirus exposure and HLA in healthy donors. The PCR contained 60 Vbeta and 13 Jbeta primers. How the authors handled the data: Approximately 10 million shared chains were among some 80 million unique TCR beta chains counted in a later analysis. TCRdb's copy holds only in-frame clones and misses some; the assay was immunoSEQ multiplex PCR. That table furnishes V, J and clone size, whereas the DNA furnished D and trimming. The sample comprises about 97,000 clones, 75% of which are singletons, and 8.5% to 12% rests with the top ten. The study's findings and limits: In a later analysis, TCR beta V- and J-gene trimming was associated with a missense DCLRE1C variant. The study put around 180 TCR beta chains on its list as cytomegalovirus-associated.

The sample comprised PBMCs. The sequence came from a man aged 50-60 years in good health and CMV-seronegative. The V and J genes are TRBV11-1 and TRBJ2-1; 7 positions agree with TRBD1. The CDR3 protein is CASRQPGQNNEQFF. The CDR3, as DNA: TGTGCCAGCAGGCAACCGGGACAGAACAATGAGCAGTTCTTC. Based on the CDR3 plus reference TRBV11-1 and TRBJ2-1, the full variable domain is EAEVAQSPRYKITEKSQAVAFWCDPISGHATLYWYRQILGQGPELLVQFQDESVVDDSQLPKDRFSAERLKGVDSTLKIQPAELGDSAMYLCASRQPGQNNEQFFGPGTRLTVL.